This T cell receptor beta chain was captured by sequencing in a study of T cells expressing NK-cell markers. Across the study: Researchers got TCR beta repertoires out of sorted CD3+CD56+NKG2C+, CD3+CD56+NKG2C- and CD3+CD56-NKG2C+ T cells. With respect to HCMV, seven of the eight sequenced donors were seropositive, and one was seronegative.

The study's findings and limits: A range of about 1.0-7.0% of CD8+ T cells consisted of dominant NKG2C+ clonotypes in roughly 6 donors.

TCR beta cDNA was generated via 5'RACE template switching incorporating UMIs. TCRdb re-called the 5' RACE reads; every CDR3 protein appears as one record, without DNA. Its listing shows around 110,000 distinct CDR3 sequences. About this clonotype: What it recognizes is unknown.

Germline loops: CDR1 GTSNPN, CDR2 SVGIG (reference sequence). The CDR3 has 14 residues. This TCR derives from a woman between 18 and 70 years old in good health. The chain has TRBV30 and TRBJ2-1; the TRBD2 assignment by TCRdb is unverifiable without DNA. The sequenced material came from blood T cells: a sorted CD56 or NKG2C T cell subset, CD4+ or CD8+ T cells, or bulk PBMC T cells (not recorded which). The CDR3 sequence: CAWSAGLVWNEQFF.